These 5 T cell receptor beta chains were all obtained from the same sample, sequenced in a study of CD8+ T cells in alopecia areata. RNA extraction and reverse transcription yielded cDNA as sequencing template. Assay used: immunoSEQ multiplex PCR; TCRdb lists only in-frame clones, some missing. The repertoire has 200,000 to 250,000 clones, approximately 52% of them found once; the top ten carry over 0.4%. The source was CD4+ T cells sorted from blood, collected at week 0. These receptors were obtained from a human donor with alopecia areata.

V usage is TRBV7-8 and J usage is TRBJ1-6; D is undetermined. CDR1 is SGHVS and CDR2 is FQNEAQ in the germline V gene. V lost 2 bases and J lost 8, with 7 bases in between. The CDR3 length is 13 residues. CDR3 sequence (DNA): TGTGCCAGCAGCTTAAGTTTTGATTCACCCCTCCACTTT. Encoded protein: CASSLSFDSPLHF.

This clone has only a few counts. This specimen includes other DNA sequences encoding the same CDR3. The chain's CDR3 is CAWSVQGETQYF. CDR3 coding DNA: TGTGCCTGGAGTGTACAGGGTGAGACCCAGTACTTC. The chain links TRBV30 to TRBJ2-5; D may be TRBD1 (6 bases). V was pared by 0 bases and J by 5 bases, with 7 bases between. Germline CDR1 and CDR2: GTSNPN and SVGIG (reference sequence). This CDR3 contains 12 residues.

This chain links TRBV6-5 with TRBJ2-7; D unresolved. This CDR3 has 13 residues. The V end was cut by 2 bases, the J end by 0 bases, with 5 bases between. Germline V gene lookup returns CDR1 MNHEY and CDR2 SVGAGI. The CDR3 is CASSYPNSYEQYF. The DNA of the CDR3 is TGTGCCAGCAGTTACCCGAACTCCTACGAGCAGTACTTC.

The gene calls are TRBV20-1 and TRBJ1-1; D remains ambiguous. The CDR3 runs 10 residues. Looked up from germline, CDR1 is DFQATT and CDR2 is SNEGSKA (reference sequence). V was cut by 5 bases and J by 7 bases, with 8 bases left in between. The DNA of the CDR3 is TGCAGTGCTCTTGCGGTTGAAGCTTTCTTT. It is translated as CSALAVEAFF.

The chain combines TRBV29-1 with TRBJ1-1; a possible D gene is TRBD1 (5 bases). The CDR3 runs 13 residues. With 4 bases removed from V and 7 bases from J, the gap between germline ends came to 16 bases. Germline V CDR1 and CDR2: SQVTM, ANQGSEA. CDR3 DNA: TGCAGCGTTGCATTGCTGGGGGGTATTGAAGCTTTCTTT. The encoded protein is CSVALLGGIEAFF.